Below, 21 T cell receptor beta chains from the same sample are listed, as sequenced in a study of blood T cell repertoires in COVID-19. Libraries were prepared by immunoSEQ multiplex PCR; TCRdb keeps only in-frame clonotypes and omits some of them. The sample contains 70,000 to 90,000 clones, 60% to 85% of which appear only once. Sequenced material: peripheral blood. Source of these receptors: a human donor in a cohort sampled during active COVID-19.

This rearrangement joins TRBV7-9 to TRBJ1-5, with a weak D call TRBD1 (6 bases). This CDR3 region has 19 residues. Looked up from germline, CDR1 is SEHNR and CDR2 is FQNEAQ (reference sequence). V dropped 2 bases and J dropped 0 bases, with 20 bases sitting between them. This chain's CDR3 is CASSLSGDERAYSNQPQHF. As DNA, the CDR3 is TGTGCCAGCAGCTTATCAGGGGATGAGAGGGCATATAGCAATCAGCCCCAGCATTTT.

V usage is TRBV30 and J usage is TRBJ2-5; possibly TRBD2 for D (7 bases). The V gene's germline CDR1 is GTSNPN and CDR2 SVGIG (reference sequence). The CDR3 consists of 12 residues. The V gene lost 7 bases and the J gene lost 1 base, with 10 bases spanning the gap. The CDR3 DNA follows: TGTGCCTCGCGGGGGCGCCAAGAGACCCAGTACTTC. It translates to CASRGRQETQYF.

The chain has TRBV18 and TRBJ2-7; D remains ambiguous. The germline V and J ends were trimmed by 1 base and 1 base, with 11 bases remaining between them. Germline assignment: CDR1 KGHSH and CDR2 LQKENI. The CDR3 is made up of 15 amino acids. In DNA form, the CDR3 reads TGTGCCAGCTCACCACAAATCACTTTATCCTACGAGCAGTACTTC. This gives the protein CASSPQITLSYEQYF. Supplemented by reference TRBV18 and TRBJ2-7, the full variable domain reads NAGVMQNPRHLVRRRGQEARLRCSPMKGHSHVYWYRQLPEEGLKFMVYLQKENIIDESGMPKERFSAEFPKEGPSILRIQQVVRGDSAAYFCASSPQITLSYEQYFGPGTRLTVT.

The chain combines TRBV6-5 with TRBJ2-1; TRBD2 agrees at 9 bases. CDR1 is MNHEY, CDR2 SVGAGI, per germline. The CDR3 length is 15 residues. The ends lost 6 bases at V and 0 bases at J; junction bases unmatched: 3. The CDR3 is CASSSSGISYNEQFF. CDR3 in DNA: TGTGCCAGCAGCTCTAGCGGGATCTCCTACAATGAGCAGTTCTTC.

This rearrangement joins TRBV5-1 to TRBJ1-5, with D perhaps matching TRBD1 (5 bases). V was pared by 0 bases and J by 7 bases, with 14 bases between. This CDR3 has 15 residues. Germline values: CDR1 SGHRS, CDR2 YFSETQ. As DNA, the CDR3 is TGCGCCAGCAGCTTGGCAGGGTCGGGTGGCCAGCCCCAGCATTTT. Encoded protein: CASSLAGSGGQPQHF.

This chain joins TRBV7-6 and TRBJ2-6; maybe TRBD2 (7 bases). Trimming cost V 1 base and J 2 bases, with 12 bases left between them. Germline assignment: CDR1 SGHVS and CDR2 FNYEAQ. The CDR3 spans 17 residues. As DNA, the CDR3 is TGTGCCAGCAGCTTAGAGGGGGGGCACACTGGGGCCAACGTCCTGACTTTC. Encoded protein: CASSLEGGHTGANVLTF.

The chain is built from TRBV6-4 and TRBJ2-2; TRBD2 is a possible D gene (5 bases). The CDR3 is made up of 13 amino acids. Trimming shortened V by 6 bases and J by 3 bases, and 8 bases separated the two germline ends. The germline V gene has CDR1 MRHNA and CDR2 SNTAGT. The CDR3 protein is CASSTRYTGELFF. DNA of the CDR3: TGTGCCAGCAGCACTAGGTACACCGGGGAGCTGTTTTTT.

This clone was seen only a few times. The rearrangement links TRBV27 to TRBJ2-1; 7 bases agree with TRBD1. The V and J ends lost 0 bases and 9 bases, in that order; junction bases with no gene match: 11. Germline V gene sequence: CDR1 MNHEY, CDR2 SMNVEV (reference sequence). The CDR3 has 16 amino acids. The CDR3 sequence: CASSLSGTVGFFEQFF. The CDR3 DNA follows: TGTGCCAGCAGTTTATCGGGGACAGTGGGGTTCTTTGAGCAGTTCTTC.

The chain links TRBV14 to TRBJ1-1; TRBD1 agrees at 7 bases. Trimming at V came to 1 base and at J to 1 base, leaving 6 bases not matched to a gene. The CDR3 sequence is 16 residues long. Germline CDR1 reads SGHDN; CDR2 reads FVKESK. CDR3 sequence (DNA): TGTGCCAGCAGCCAAGGAGGGGGCGGGAAGAACACTGAAGCTTTCTTT. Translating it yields CASSQGGGGKNTEAFF.

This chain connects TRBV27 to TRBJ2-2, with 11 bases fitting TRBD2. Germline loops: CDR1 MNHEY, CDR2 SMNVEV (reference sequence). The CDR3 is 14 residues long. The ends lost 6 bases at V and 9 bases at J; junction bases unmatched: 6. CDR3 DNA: TGTGCCAGCAGCGTTAGCGGGGGGGGCCGGGAGCTGTTTTTT. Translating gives CASSVSGGGRELFF.

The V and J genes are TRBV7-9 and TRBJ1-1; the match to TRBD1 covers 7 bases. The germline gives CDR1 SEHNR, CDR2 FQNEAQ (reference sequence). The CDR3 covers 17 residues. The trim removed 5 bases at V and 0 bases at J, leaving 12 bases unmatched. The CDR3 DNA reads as TGTGCCAGCAGCGCTATTCCGGGACAGACCATGAACACTGAAGCTTTCTTT. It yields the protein CASSAIPGQTMNTEAFF.

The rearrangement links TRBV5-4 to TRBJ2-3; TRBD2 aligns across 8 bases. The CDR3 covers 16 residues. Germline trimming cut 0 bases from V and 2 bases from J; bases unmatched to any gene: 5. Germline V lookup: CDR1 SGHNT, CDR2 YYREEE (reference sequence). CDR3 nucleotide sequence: TGTGCCAGCAGCTTGGGGGACGGGGGGGCCACAGATACGCAGTATTTT. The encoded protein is CASSLGDGGATDTQYF.

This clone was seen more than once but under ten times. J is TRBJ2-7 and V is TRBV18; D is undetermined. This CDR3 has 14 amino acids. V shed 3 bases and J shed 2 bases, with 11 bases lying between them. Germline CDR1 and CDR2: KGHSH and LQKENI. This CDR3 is CASSPYVEPYEQYF. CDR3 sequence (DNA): TGTGCCAGCTCACCGTACGTTGAGCCCTACGAGCAGTACTTC.

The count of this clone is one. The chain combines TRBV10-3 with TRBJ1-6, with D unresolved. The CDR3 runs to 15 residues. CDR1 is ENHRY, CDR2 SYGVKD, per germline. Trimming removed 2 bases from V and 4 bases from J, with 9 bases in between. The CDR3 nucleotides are TGTGCCATCAGTGAGGCAGGCCTATATAATTCACCCCTCCACTTT. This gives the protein CAISEAGLYNSPLHF.

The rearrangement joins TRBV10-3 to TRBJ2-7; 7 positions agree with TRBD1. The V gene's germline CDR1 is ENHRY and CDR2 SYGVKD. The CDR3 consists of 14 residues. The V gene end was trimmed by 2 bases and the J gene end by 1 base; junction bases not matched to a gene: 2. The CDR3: CAISEPTGSYEQYF. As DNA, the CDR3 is TGTGCCATCAGTGAGCCGACAGGGTCCTACGAGCAGTACTTC.

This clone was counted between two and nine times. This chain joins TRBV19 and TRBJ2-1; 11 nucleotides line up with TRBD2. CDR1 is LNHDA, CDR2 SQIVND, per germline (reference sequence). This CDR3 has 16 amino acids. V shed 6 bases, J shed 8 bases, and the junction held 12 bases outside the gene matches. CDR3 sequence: CASSWTSGFPPDEQFF. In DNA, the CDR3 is TGTGCCAGTAGCTGGACTAGCGGGTTCCCCCCCGATGAGCAGTTCTTC.

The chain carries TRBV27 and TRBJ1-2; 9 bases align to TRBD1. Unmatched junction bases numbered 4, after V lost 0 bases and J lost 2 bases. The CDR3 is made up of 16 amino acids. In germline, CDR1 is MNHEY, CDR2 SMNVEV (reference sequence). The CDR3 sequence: CASSLSLGQGNYGYTF. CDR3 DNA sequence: TGTGCCAGCAGTTTATCCCTCGGACAGGGGAACTATGGCTACACCTTC.

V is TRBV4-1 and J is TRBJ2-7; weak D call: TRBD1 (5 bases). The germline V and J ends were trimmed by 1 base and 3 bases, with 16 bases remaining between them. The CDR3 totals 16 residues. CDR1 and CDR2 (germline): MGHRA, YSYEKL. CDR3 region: CASSQGTVGAIYEQYF. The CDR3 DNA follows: TGCGCCAGCAGCCAAGGTACAGTAGGGGCAATCTACGAGCAGTACTTC.

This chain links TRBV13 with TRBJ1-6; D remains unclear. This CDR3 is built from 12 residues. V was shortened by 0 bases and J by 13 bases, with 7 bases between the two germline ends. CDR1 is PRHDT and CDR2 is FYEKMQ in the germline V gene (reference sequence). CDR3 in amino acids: CASSLGRSPLHF. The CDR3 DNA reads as TGTGCCAGCAGCTTAGGTCGGTCTCCCCTCCACTTT.

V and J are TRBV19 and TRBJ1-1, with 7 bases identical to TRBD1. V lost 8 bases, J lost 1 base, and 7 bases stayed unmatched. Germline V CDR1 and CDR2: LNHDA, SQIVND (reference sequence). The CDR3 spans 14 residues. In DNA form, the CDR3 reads TGTGCCAGTCTCAGGGGACAGACGAACACTGAAGCTTTCTTT. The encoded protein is CASLRGQTNTEAFF.

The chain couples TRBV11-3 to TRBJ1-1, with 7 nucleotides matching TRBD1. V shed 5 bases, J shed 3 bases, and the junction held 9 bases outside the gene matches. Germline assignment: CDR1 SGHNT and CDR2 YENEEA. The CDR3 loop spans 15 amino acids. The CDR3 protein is CASSQHGQEHTEAFF. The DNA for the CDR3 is TGTGCCAGCAGCCAACATGGACAGGAGCACACTGAAGCTTTCTTT.